The T cell receptor (beta chain) described here comes from a study of OX40 agonist ivuxolimab in advanced cancers. Sequencing was performed with immunoSEQ multiplex PCR; in TCRdb, only in-frame clones are kept and a portion is missing. Of roughly 74,000 clones listed, approximately 95% are singletons. This receptor was obtained from an adult with an advanced solid tumor such as melanoma, head and neck, liver or kidney cancer. Here the sequenced sample was CD4+ or CD8+ T cells sorted from blood, taken in a trial of the OX40 agonist ivuxolimab.

DNA for the CDR3: TGTGCCAGCAGCAATACGTCCCGGGACAGGGGGCTTGGAGGGGCCAACGTCCTGACTTTC. Encoded protein: CASSNTSRDRGLGGANVLTF. V and J are TRBV21-1 and TRBJ2-6; TRBD1 is the table's D call, not checked against the DNA. TRBV21-1 is a pseudogene segment. The CDR3 contains 20 residues.